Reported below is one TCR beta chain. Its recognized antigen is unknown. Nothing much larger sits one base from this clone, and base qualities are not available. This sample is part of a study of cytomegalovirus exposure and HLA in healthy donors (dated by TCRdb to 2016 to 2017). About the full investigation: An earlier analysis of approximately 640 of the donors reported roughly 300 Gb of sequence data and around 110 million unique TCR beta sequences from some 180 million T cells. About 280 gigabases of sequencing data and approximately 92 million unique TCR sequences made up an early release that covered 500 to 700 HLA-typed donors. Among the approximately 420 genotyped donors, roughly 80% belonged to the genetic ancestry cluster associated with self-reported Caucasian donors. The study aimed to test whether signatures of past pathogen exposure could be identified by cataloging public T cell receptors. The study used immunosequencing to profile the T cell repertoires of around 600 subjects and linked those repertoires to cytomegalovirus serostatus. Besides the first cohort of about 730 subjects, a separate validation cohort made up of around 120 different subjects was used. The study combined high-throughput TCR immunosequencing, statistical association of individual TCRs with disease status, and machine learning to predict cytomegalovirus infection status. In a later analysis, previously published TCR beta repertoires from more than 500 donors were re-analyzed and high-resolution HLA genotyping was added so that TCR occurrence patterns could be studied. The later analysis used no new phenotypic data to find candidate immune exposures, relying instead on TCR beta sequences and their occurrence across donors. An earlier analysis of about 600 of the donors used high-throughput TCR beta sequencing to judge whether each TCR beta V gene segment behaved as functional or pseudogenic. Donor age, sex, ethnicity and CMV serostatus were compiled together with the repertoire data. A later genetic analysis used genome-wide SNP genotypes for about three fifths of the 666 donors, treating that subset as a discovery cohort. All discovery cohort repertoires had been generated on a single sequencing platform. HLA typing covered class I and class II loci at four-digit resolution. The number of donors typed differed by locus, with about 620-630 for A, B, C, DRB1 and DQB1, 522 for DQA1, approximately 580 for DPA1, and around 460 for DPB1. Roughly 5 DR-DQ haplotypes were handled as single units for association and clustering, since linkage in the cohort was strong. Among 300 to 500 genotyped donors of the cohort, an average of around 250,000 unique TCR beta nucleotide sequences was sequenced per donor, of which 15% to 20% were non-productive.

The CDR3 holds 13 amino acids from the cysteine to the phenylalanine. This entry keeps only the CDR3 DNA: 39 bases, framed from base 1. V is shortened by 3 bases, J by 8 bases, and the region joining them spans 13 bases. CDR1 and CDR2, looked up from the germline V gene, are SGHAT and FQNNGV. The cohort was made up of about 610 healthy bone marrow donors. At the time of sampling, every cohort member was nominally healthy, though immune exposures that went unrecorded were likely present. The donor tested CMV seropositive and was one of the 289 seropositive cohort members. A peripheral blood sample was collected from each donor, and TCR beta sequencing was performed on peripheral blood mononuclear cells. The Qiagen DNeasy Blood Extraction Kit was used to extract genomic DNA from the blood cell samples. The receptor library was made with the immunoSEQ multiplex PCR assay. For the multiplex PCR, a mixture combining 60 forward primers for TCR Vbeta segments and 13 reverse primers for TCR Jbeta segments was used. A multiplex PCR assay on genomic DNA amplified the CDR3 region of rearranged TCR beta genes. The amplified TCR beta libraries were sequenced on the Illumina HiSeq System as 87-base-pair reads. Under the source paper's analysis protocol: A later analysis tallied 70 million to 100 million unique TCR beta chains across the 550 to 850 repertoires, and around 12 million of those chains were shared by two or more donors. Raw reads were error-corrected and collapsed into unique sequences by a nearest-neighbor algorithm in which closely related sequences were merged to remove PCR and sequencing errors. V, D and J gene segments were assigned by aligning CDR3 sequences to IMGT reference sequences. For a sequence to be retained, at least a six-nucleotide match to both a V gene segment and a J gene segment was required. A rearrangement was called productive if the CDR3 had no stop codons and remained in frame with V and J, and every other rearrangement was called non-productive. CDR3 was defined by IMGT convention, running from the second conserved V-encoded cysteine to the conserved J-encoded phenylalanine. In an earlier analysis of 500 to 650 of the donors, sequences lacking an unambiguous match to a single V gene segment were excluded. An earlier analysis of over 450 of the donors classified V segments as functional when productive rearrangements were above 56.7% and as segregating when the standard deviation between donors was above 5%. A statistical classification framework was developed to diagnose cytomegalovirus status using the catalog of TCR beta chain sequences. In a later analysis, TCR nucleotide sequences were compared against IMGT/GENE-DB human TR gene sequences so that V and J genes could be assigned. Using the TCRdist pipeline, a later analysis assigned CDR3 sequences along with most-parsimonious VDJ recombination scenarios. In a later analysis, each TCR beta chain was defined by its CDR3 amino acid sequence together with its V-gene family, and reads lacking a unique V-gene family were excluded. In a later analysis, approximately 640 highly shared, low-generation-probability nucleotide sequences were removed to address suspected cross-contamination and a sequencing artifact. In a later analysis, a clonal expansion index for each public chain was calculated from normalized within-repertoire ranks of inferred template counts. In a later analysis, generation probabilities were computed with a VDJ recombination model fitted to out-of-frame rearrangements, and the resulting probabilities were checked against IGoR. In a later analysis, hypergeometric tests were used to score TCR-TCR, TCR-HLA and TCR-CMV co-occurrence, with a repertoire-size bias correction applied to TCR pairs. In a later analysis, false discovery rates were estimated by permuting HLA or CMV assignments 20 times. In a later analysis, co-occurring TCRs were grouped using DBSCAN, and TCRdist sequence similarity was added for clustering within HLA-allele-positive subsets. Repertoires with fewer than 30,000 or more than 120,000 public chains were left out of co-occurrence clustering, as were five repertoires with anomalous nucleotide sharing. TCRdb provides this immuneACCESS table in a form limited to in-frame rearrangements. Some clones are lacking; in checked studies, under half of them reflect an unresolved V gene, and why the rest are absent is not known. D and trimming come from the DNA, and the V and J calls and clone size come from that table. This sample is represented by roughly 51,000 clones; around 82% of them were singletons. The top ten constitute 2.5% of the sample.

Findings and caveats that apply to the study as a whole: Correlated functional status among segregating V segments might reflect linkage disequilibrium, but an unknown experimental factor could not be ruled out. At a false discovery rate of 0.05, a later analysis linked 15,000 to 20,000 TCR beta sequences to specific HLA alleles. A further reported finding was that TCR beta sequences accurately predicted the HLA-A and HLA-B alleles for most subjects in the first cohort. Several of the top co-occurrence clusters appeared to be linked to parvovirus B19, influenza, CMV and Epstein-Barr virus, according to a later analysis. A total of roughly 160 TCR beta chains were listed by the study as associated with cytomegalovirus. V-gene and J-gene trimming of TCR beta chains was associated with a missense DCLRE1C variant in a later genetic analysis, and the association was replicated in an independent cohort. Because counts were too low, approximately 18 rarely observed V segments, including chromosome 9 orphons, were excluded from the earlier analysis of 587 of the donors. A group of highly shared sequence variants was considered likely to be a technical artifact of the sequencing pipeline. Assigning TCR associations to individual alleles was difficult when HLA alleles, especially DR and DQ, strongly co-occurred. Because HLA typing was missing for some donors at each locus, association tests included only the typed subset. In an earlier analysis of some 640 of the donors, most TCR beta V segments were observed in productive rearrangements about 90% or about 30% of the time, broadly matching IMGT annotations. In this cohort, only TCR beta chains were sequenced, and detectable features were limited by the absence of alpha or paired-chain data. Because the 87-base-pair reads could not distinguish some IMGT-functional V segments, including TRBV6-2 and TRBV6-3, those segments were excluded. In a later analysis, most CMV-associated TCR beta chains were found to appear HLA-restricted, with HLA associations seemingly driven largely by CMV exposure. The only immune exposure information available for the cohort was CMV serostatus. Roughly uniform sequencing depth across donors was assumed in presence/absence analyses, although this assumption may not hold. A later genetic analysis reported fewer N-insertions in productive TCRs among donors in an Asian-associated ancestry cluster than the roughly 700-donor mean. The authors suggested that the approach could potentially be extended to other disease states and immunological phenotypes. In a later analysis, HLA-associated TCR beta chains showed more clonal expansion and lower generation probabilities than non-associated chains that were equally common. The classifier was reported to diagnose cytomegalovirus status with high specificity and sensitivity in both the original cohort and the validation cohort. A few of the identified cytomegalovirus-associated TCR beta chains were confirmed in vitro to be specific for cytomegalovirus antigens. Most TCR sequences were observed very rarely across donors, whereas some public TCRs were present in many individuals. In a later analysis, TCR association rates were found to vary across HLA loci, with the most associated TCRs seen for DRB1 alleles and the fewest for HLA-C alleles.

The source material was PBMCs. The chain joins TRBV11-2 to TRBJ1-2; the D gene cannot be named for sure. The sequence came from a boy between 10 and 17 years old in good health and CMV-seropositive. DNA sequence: TGTGCCAGCAGCTTCAGAGGGTCAAGGGGCTACACCTTC. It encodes CASSFRGSRGYTF. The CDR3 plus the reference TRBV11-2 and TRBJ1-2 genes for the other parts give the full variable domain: EAGVAQSPRYKIIEKRQSVAFWCNPISGHATLYWYQQILGQGPKLLIQFQNNGVVDDSQLPKDRFSAERLKGVDSTLKIQPAKLEDSAVYLCASSFRGSRGYTFGSGTRLTVV.